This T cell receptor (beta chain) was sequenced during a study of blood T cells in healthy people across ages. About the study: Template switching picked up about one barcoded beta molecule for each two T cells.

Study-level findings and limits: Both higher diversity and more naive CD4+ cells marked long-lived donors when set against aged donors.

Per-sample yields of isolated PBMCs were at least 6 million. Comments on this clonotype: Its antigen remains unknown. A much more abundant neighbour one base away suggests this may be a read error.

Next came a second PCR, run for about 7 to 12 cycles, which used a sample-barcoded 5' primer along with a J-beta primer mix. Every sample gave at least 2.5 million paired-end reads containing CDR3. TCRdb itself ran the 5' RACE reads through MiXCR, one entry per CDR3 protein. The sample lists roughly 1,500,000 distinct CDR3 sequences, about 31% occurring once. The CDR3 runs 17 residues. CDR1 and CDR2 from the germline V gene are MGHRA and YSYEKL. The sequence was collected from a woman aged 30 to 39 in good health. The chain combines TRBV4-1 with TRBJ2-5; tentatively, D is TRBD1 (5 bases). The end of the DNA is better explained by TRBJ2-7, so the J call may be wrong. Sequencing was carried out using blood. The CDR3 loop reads CASSQDSWGLGRYEQYF. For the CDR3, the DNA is TGCGCCAGCAGCCAAGATTCGTGGGGCTTAGGCCGCTACGAGCAGTACTTC.